The TCR beta chain described here comes from a study of blood T cell repertoires in COVID-19. As for the study in general: From T cells, B-cell-depleted T cells, or PBMCs came the material, which was cDNA or gDNA.

The method was immunoSEQ multiplex PCR; TCRdb's version includes in-frame clones alone and lacks a portion of them. The sample contains fewer than 200,000 clones, around 89% of which appear only once. The clonotype originates from a man aged 18 to 29 who had recovered from COVID-19. Material: peripheral blood.

CDR3 loop: CASSGVNTEAFF. CDR3 DNA: TGTGCCAGTAGCGGGGTGAACACTGAAGCTTTCTTT. The V gene is TRBV19, the J gene TRBJ1-1, with D unresolved. Germline V gene data show CDR1 as LNHDA and CDR2 as SQIVND (reference sequence). This CDR3 spans 12 amino acids. V was pared by 6 bases and J by 0 bases, with 5 bases between.